In its sample, the clone carrying this TCR beta chain was seen many times. Antigen specificity is unknown. A patient was excluded if there was uncontrolled infection, other autoimmune disease, pregnancy or lactation. RNA transcripts provided the source from which TCR beta CDR3 regions were amplified. The primer set for the first-round RT-PCR of the TCR CDR3 was HTBI. TCRdb used MiXCR to reprocess the multiplex PCR reads, holding one entry per CDR3 protein. This table holds 640,000 or so distinct CDR3 sequences, approximately 14% found once. This sample was taken from a study of T cells in Graves' hyperthyroidism and ophthalmopathy. Looking at the study overall: At the time of initial diagnosis and before any treatment, peripheral blood was collected.

The CDR3 extends over 14 amino acids. V shed 3 bases and J shed 6 bases, with 14 bases lying between them. Study-level results: Most thyroid clonotypes expanded above 0.001 were also detected in blood.

The chain couples TRBV12-3 or TRBV12-4 to TRBJ1-2; no definite D call. This clonotype was obtained from a woman aged 40 to 50 with Graves' ophthalmopathy. Sequenced: blood. The CDR3 sequence is CASSFSGRRDGYTF. The CDR3 bases are TGTGCCAGCAGTTTTAGTGGCAGAAGAGATGGCTACACCTTC.